This T cell receptor beta chain was retrieved from a study of T cells in Graves' hyperthyroidism and ophthalmopathy. Amplified TCR beta CDR3 regions derived from RNA transcripts. During a first-round RT-PCR of the TCR CDR3, the HTBI primer set was used. TCRdb re-analysed the multiplex PCR reads in MiXCR, keeping a single row per CDR3 protein. Here the sample spans 300,000 to 450,000 distinct CDR3 sequences, around 13% being singletons. This clonotype came up many times. In making diagnoses, clinical symptoms, serum thyroxine and TRAb, thyroid ultrasound and orbital computed tomography were all used. Per germline, CDR1 GTSNPN and CDR2 SVGIG (reference sequence). The ends lost 2 bases at V and 4 bases at J; junction bases unmatched: 5. This CDR3 is built from 13 residues.

This receptor was obtained from a woman in her sixties with Graves' hyperthyroidism. This chain uses TRBV30 with TRBJ2-7, with 7 nucleotides matching TRBD1. The sequencing sample was made of blood. The CDR3 DNA is TGTGCCTGGAGTTGGACAGGAGCATACGAGCAGTACTTC. Encoded protein: CAWSWTGAYEQYF. Full variable domain (missing parts from reference TRBV30 and TRBJ2-7): SQTIHQWPATLVQPVGSPLSLECTVEGTSNPNLYWYRQAAGRGLQLLFYSVGIGQISSEVPQNLSASRPQDRQFILSSKKLLLSDSGFYLCAWSWTGAYEQYFGPGTRLTVT.